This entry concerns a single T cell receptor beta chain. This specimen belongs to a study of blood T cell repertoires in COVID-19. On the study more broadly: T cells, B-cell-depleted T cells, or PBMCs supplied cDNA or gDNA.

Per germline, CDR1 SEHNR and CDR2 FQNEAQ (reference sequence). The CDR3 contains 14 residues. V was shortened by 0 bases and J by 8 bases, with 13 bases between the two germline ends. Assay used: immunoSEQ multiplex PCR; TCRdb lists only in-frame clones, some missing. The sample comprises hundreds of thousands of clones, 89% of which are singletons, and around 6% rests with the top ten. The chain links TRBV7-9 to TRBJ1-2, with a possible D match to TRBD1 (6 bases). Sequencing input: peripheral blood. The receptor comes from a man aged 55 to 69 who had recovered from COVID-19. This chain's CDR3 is CASSLALGGLGYTF. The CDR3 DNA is TGTGCCAGCAGCTTAGCGCTCGGGGGGCTAGGCTACACCTTC.